Sequencing of this TCR beta chain was carried out in a study of early T cells in non-severe SARS-CoV-2 infection. Turning to the study itself: Chains stayed unpaired after sequencing of bulk RNA from unsorted whole blood.

About this clonotype itself: As yet, its antigen is unknown.

Researchers attached unique molecular identifiers to individual cDNA molecules. Via MiXCR, TCRdb re-called the 5' RACE reads, giving one row per CDR3 protein. The profile shows about 64,000 distinct CDR3 sequences, roughly 12% of them singletons. This CDR3 has 15 amino acids. Germline V lookup: CDR1 SGHAT, CDR2 FQNNGV. The J segment lost 1 base and the V segment lost 4 bases, leaving 5 bases of the junction unmatched. Study-wide results and limits: Reliance on VDJdb matching favored anti-spike CD8 responses; private and CD4 specificities were missed.

Source: whole blood, taken at baseline. The rearrangement uses TRBV11-2 and TRBJ2-7; 9 bases agree with TRBD1. The sequence was obtained from an adult who was a healthcare worker with PCR-confirmed SARS-CoV-2 infection or an uninfected control (not recorded which). Here the CDR3 DNA reads TGTGCCAGCAGCTCTTTGACAGGGGGGTCCTACGAGCAGTACTTC. Encoded protein: CASSSLTGGSYEQYF. The whole variable domain, filled in from reference TRBV11-2 and TRBJ2-7, reads EAGVAQSPRYKIIEKRQSVAFWCNPISGHATLYWYQQILGQGPKLLIQFQNNGVVDDSQLPKDRFSAERLKGVDSTLKIQPAKLEDSAVYLCASSSLTGGSYEQYFGPGTRLTVT.